Sequencing of this T cell receptor (beta chain) was carried out in a study of T cell responses to AZD1222 COVID-19 vaccine. With regard to this clone: Antigen unknown.

The protocol was immunoSEQ multiplex PCR, while the TCRdb copy is restricted to in-frame clones and leaves out a portion. There are about 200,000 clones in the sample; about 93% occur only once, and 0.9% to 1.1% lies in the top ten. Overall study findings and caveats: Unmutated regions of variants are reportedly targeted by nearly half of spike-specific TCRs. Increased Spike-specific TCR breadth and depth were observed after two AZD1222 doses.

This clonotype was obtained from an adult who received the AZD1222 COVID-19 vaccine. This specimen was peripheral blood, taken 28 days after the second AZD1222 dose.

CDR3 coding DNA: TGTGCCAGAAGCGCTCCGGGACCGTATGGCTACACCTTC. Residues: CARSAPGPYGYTF. The genes are TRBV5-3 and TRBJ1-2; possible D gene TRBD1, 5 bases. TRBV5-3 is labeled an ORF, and its function is uncertain. The CDR3 contains 13 residues. V was pared by 4 bases and J by 5 bases, with 12 bases between.